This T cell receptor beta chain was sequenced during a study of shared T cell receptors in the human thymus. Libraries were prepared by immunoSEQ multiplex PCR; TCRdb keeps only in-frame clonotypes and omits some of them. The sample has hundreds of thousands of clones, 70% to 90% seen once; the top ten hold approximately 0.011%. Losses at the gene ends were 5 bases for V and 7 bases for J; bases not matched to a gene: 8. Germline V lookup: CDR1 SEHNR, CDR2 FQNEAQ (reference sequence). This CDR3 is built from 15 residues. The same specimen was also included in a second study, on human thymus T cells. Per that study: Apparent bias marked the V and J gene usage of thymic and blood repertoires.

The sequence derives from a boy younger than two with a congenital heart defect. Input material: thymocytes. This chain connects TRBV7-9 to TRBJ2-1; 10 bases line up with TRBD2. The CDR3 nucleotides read TGTGCCAGCAGCCCGGGGCTAGCGGGAGAAAATGAGCAGTTCTTC. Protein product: CASSPGLAGENEQFF.